A selection of T cell receptor beta chains follows, all from one sample in a study of T cell repertoires in cytomegalovirus infection. These receptors have no identified antigens. One entry per CDR3 protein results from TCRdb running MiXCR on the reads. The table includes around 430,000 distinct CDR3 sequences, approximately 42% detected once. The sample here was cultured PBMCs, taken from culture after CMV antigen stimulation. Source of these receptors: a human donor in good health (CMV status not recorded). Some clones in this sample may be carry-over from other donors' samples. Each CDR3 is given with its conserved first and last residue. The D gene is left open where the match is weak. Clone size is shown for a subset of rows, as once, few, many or a class of expanded clone.

NA	TRBV3-1	NA	TRBJ1-6	TGTGCCAGCGCGCCGGGGGCATGGTCACCCCTCCACTTT	CASAPGAWSPLHF
NA	TRBV12-3/TRBV12-4	NA	TRBJ1-2	TGTGCCAGCAGTTTACGGAAGGGTCCCTATGGCTACACCTTC	CASSLRKGPYGYTF
NA	TRBV6-6	TRBD2	TRBJ2-1	TGTGCCAGCAGTGCTAGCGGGGTTTTGTTCTTC	CASSASGVLFF
NA	TRBV19	NA	TRBJ2-7	TGTGCCAGTAGTCCCGGACTCTCCTACGAGCAGTACTTC	CASSPGLSYEQYF
few	TRBV7-8	NA	TRBJ2-1	TGTGCCAGCAGCGGTGACCTATCCTCTAACAATGAGCAGTTCTTC	CASSGDLSSNNEQFF
NA	TRBV20-1	TRBD1	TRBJ1-1	TGCAGTGCCCATAGACAGGGGGCGGTTTATGAAGCTTTCTTT	CSAHRQGAVYEAFF
few	TRBV7-2	NA	TRBJ2-1	TGTGCCAGCAACTCGCCCTTCGACAATGAGCAGTTCTTC	CASNSPFDNEQFF
NA	TRBV5-3	TRBD1	TRBJ2-1	TGTGCCAGCAGCCGGGGACAGAACTCCTACAATGAGCAGTTCTTC	CASSRGQNSYNEQFF
NA	TRBV19	TRBD1	TRBJ1-2	TGTGCCAGTAGAAAAGGGACAGCTAACTATGGCTACACCTTC	CASRKGTANYGYTF
NA	TRBV29-1	TRBD2	TRBJ2-5	TGCGGTATAGGGACTAGCCCAGAGACCCAGTACTTC	CGIGTSPETQYF
NA	TRBV20-1	NA	TRBJ1-1	TGCAGTGCTAGAGATCTGGGGAACACTGAAGCTTTCTTT	CSARDLGNTEAFF
few	TRBV7-8	NA	TRBJ2-1	TGTGCCAGCAGCTTAGTGGAGAGCTCCTACAATGAGCAGTTCTTC	CASSLVESSYNEQFF
NA	TRBV30	TRBD1	TRBJ1-1	TGTGCCTGGAGTGTAGACAGGGTGAACACTGAAGCTTTCTTT	CAWSVDRVNTEAFF
NA	TRBV19	TRBD1	TRBJ1-2	TGTGCCAGCTCGGACAGGGTAGGGTATGGCTACACCTTC	CASSDRVGYGYTF
NA	TRBV6-1	NA	TRBJ2-7	TGTGCCAGCAGTAATCGAGAATTTGGCGAGCAGTACTTC	CASSNREFGEQYF
few	TRBV7-8	TRBD2	TRBJ2-2	TGTGCCAGCACCCAGAGGGCTAGCGGGACCGGGGAGCTGTTTTTT	CASTQRASGTGELFF
few	TRBV2	NA	TRBJ1-4	TGTGCCAGCAGGGCCGAAAAACTGTTTTTT	CASRAEKLFF
once	TRBV6-1	NA	TRBJ1-6	TGTGCCAGCAGTGATATCGGTTCACCCCTCCACTTT	CASSDIGSPLHF